The present T cell receptor beta chain was sequenced within a study of Graves' ophthalmopathy and Graves' hyperthyroidism. The overall study: No treatment had been given when peripheral blood was collected at initial diagnosis.

From RNA, the CDR3 regions of TCR beta chains were amplified and sequenced. Second-round multiplex PCR followed a first-round RT-PCR using HTBI primers. TCRdb redid the calling of the multiplex PCR reads with MiXCR, one entry per CDR3 protein. Of approximately 210,000 distinct CDR3 sequences detected, under 30% appear once; the ten largest clones hold approximately 9.1%. CDR3 size: 14 residues. Excluded were patients with other autoimmune diseases, uncontrolled infections, pregnancy or lactation. Comments on this clonotype: What it recognizes is unknown. The junction does not match germline at one end; this may be a read error.

General observations from the study: A 13-signature model separated ophthalmopathy from stable hyperthyroidism, just over 85% sensitivity, just over 80% specificity.

Sequenced sample: peripheral blood. The receptor's source is a man aged 50 or older with Graves' ophthalmopathy. The chain combines TRBV12-3 or TRBV12-4 with TRBJ2-6, with D perhaps assigned TRBD1 or TRBD2 (6 bases each). CDR3 protein: CASSLRRGANVLTF. The DNA for the CDR3 is TGTGCCAGCAGTTTAAGGAGGGGGGCCAACGTCCTAACTTTC.